This entry lists 25 T cell receptor beta chains sequenced from one sample in a study of identical twins. TCRdb reanalysed the 5' RACE reads using MiXCR and keeps one entry per CDR3 protein. The sample lists 450,000 or so distinct CDR3 sequences; 13% to 15% were seen once. These data were also filed under a second study, of yellow fever vaccine responses in identical twins.

The sequencing input was CD4+ T cells sorted from blood. The receptors stem from a young woman in good health.

There are a few counts of this clonotype. The gene calls are TRBV20-1 and TRBJ2-3; TRBD1 is a possible D gene (6 bases). Germline lookup yields CDR1 DFQATT and CDR2 SNEGSKA (reference sequence). Trimming stripped 3 bases from V and 3 bases from J, with 16 bases between. The CDR3 contains 15 residues. The CDR3 is CSASQSGTRTDTQYF. In DNA, the CDR3 is TGCAGTGCTAGTCAGTCAGGGACAAGAACAGATACGCAGTATTTT.

This chain links TRBV10-1 with TRBJ2-5; 7 bases map to TRBD1. V dropped 0 bases and J dropped 0; count of bases not matched to a gene: 1. The germline V gene encodes CDR1 WNHNN and CDR2 SYGVQD (reference sequence). CDR3 length: 15 amino acids. The CDR3 loop is CASSESGTDQETQYF. The DNA for the CDR3 is TGCGCCAGCAGTGAGTCGGGGACAGACCAAGAGACCCAGTACTTC.

This clonotype was observed at least ten times. The chain uses TRBV12-3 or TRBV12-4 and TRBJ2-2; D tentatively reads TRBD1 or TRBD2 (5 bases each). Trimming stripped 7 bases from V and 6 bases from J, with 12 bases between. The length of the CDR3 is 13 residues. CDR3 residues: CASTPTGPGELFF. For the CDR3, the DNA is TGTGCCAGCACCCCTACGGGGCCCGGGGAGCTGTTTTTT.

This chain joins TRBV12-3 or TRBV12-4 and TRBJ2-7; D is possibly TRBD2 (6 bases). V was clipped by 3 bases and J by 1 base, with 13 bases between them. The CDR3 extends over 15 amino acids. The CDR3 DNA follows: TGTGCCAGCAGTTTGGGCGGGGTGGGTTCCTACGAGCAGTACTTC. It translates to CASSLGGVGSYEQYF.

This clonotype has only a few counts. This sequence joins TRBV6-5 and TRBJ2-1; possibly TRBD1 for D (5 bases). This CDR3 comprises 16 residues. V was trimmed by 0 bases and J by 2 bases, leaving 11 bases between them. Germline values: CDR1 MNHEY, CDR2 SVGAGI. CDR3 nucleotides: TGTGCCAGCAGTTACTCGTTTCAACAGGCCTACAATGAGCAGTTCTTC. It specifies CASSYSFQQAYNEQFF.

The chain recombines TRBV24-1 with TRBJ2-1; 8 nucleotides line up with TRBD2. Germline V gene lookup returns CDR1 KGHDR and CDR2 SFDVKD. CDR3 length: 22 residues. CDR3 sequence reads: CGASDSTGRGGSGKSSYNEQFF. The CDR3 DNA follows: TGTGGCGCCAGTGATTCAACCGGCCGTGGGGGTAGCGGGAAGAGCTCCTACAATGAGCAGTTCTTC.

The genes are TRBV2 and TRBJ2-1, with 10 bases that match TRBD1. CDR1 and CDR2 (germline): SNHLY, FYNNEI. The V and J ends lost 6 bases and 4 bases, in that order; junction bases with no gene match: 6. The CDR3 runs to 15 residues. This CDR3 reads CASSETGGEYNEQFF. The CDR3 nucleotides read TGTGCCAGCAGCGAGACAGGGGGCGAGTACAATGAGCAGTTCTTC.

This clonotype occurred a few times. V gene TRBV3-1 combines with J gene TRBJ2-1; 10 nucleotides agree with TRBD1. CDR1 and CDR2 from the germline V gene are LGHDT and YNNKEL (reference sequence). The CDR3 covers 17 residues. The junction had 9 bases not matched to a gene; V was cut back by 0 bases and J by 7 bases. The CDR3 sequence is CASSQELWGTGANEQFF. CDR3 in DNA: TGTGCCAGCAGCCAAGAATTGTGGGGGACAGGGGCAAATGAGCAGTTCTTC.

The rearrangement uses TRBV12-3 or TRBV12-4 and TRBJ2-3, with D perhaps matching TRBD1 (6 bases). This CDR3 contains 16 residues. Trimming shortened V by 1 base and J by 14 bases, and 25 bases separated the two germline ends. The CDR3 DNA reads TGTGCCAGCAGTTTAGACCTTGGGGGCGCGTTTCCTTCTAGGTATTTT. Translation: CASSLDLGGAFPSRYF.

V gene TRBV12-3 or TRBV12-4 combines with J gene TRBJ1-2, with a possible D match to TRBD1 (6 bases). Trimming cost V 6 bases and J 5 bases, with 13 bases left between them. This CDR3 has 13 residues. CDR3 region: CASSRTAVYGYTF. CDR3 sequence (DNA): TGTGCCAGCAGCCGGACAGCAGTTTATGGCTACACCTTC.

The rearrangement joins TRBV27 to TRBJ2-7, with 7 bases identical to TRBD1. The V gene end was trimmed by 6 bases and the J gene end by 2 bases; junction bases not matched to a gene: 10. The V gene's germline CDR1 is MNHEY and CDR2 SMNVEV (reference sequence). This CDR3 is built from 15 residues. Written as DNA, the CDR3 is TGTGCCAGCAGCCCTACCAGACAGGGAACCTACGAGCAGTACTTC. Translated, it gives CASSPTRQGTYEQYF.

This clonotype was counted many times. V gene TRBV28 combines with J gene TRBJ2-7; tentatively, D is TRBD2 (5 bases). With 6 bases removed from V and 4 bases from J, the gap between germline ends came to 22 bases. This CDR3 is built from 16 residues. The V gene's germline CDR1 is MDHEN and CDR2 SYDVKM. CDR3 in DNA: TGTGCCAGCAGCCTACACTCGGTGGGGAGAGCTTACGAGCAGTACTTC. It translates to CASSLHSVGRAYEQYF.

This sequence joins TRBV7-2 and TRBJ2-1; 9 bases align to TRBD2. J was trimmed by 7 bases and V by 5 bases; bases with no gene match: 15. Germline CDR1 SGHTA, CDR2 FQGNSA. CDR3 size: 17 residues. CDR3 loop: CASSPSIGTSRRNEQFF. The CDR3 coding sequence is TGTGCCAGCAGCCCATCAATAGGGACTAGCAGGCGGAATGAGCAGTTCTTC.

This clonotype was counted ten times or more. This chain connects TRBV5-1 to TRBJ2-2, with 7 bases identical to TRBD1. V lost 0 bases and J lost 1; bases outside the gene matches: 3. This CDR3 comprises 16 residues. Germline CDR1 is SGHRS and CDR2 is YFSETQ. The CDR3 region has the DNA TGCGCCAGCAGCTTGGTAAGGGGGCAGAACACCGGGGAGCTGTTTTTT. Translation gives CASSLVRGQNTGELFF.

The V and J genes are TRBV20-1 and TRBJ2-7; 10 bases line up with TRBD2. The V segment lost 2 bases and the J segment 7 bases; nucleotides outside the gene matches: 5. CDR1 and CDR2 (germline): DFQATT, SNEGSKA (reference sequence). The CDR3 consists of 13 residues. In DNA form, the CDR3 reads TGCAGTGCTAGACTAGCGGGGGTTGGGGAGCAGTACTTC. It is translated as CSARLAGVGEQYF.

J is TRBJ2-3 and V is TRBV7-3, with 12 bases that match TRBD2. This CDR3 is built from 16 residues. Trimming at V came to 5 bases and at J to 2 bases, leaving 5 bases not matched to a gene. From germline, CDR1 is SGHTA and CDR2 FQGTGA. The CDR3 protein is CASSGTSGGTTDTQYF. The CDR3 nucleotides are TGTGCCAGCAGCGGTACTAGCGGGGGGACCACAGATACGCAGTATTTT.

The V gene is TRBV6-1, the J gene TRBJ2-7; 9 bases agree with TRBD1. The CDR3 is made up of 13 amino acids. CDR1 and CDR2 (germline): MNHNS, SASEGT. After removal of 6 bases from V and 5 bases from J, the junction contained 5 bases not matched to a gene. For the CDR3, the DNA is TGTGCCAGCAGGGGGACAGGGATGCACGAGCAGTACTTC. It translates to CASRGTGMHEQYF.

This sequence joins TRBV5-1 and TRBJ2-7; 9 bases map to TRBD1. The CDR3 has 14 residues. CDR1 and CDR2 from the germline V gene are SGHRS and YFSETQ. Losses at the gene ends were 7 bases for V and 0 bases for J; bases not matched to a gene: 5. For the CDR3, the DNA is TGCGCCAGCGGGTGGGGACAGGGCTCCTACGAGCAGTACTTC. This sequence encodes CASGWGQGSYEQYF. Full variable domain (rest looked up from reference TRBV5-1 and TRBJ2-7): KAGVTQTPRYLIKTRGQQVTLSCSPISGHRSVSWYQQTPGQGLQFLFEYFSETQRNKGNFPGRFSGRQFSNSRSEMNVSTLELGDSALYLCASGWGQGSYEQYFGPGTRLTVT.

CDR3 sequence reads: CASSYKAGGPFEQYF. The CDR3 bases are TGTGCCAGCAGTTATAAGGCGGGGGGGCCTTTCGAGCAGTACTTC. This rearrangement joins TRBV6-5 to TRBJ2-7; 9 positions agree with TRBD2. Germline loops: CDR1 MNHEY, CDR2 SVGAGI. J was trimmed by 6 bases and V by 3 bases; bases with no gene match: 9. This CDR3 spans 15 amino acids.

The CDR3: CSARDVTGKPPLHF. The CDR3 coding sequence is TGCAGTGCTAGAGATGTTACAGGGAAACCACCCCTCCACTTT. V is TRBV20-1 and J is TRBJ1-6; D perhaps matches TRBD1 (6 bases). Germline CDR1 and CDR2: DFQATT and SNEGSKA (reference sequence). This CDR3 region has 14 residues. Trimming removed 0 bases from V and 11 bases from J, with 14 bases in between.

This clonotype was seen more than once but under ten times. DNA for the CDR3: TGTGCCAGCAGCCCCGGGGGTTTGATGGGTGAGCAGTTCTTC. Its protein is CASSPGGLMGEQFF. The chain joins TRBV28 to TRBJ2-1, with a tentative D call TRBD2 (6 bases). V was cut by 6 bases and J by 9 bases, with 18 bases left in between. This CDR3 region has 14 residues. Germline V gene data show CDR1 as MDHEN and CDR2 as SYDVKM.

The genes are TRBV2 and TRBJ2-5; TRBD2 agrees at 10 bases. J lost 0 bases, V lost 8 bases, and 3 bases had no gene match. Germline CDR1 SNHLY, CDR2 FYNNEI. The CDR3 is 14 residues long. The DNA for the CDR3 is TGTGCCAGCGTAGCGGGGGGTTACCAAGAGACCCAGTACTTC. Encoded protein: CASVAGGYQETQYF. Combining the CDR3 with reference TRBV2 and TRBJ2-5 gives the whole variable domain EPEVTQTPSHQVTQMGQEVILRCVPISNHLYFYWYRQILGQKVEFLVSFYNNEISEKSEIFDDQFSVERPDGSNFTLKIRSTKLEDSAMYFCASVAGGYQETQYFGPGTRLLVL.

A few counts support this clonotype. A junction boundary mismatches the germline segment, possibly from a read error. The V gene is TRBV20-1, the J gene TRBJ2-7, with TRBD2 matching 15 bases. The CDR3 loop spans 12 amino acids. From germline, CDR1 is DFQATT and CDR2 SNEGSKA (reference sequence). The CDR3 loop is CSARSGTSGRHF. CDR3 bases: TGCAGTGCCAGATCCGGGACTAGCGGGAGGCACTTC.

The chain has TRBV28 and TRBJ1-1; 7 nucleotides align to TRBD1. CDR3 length equals 13 residues. CDR1 is MDHEN and CDR2 is SYDVKM in the germline V gene. The trim removed 5 bases at V and 3 bases at J, leaving 3 bases unmatched. CDR3 DNA: TGTGCCAGCAGTCGGGACAGCTACACTGAAGCTTTCTTT. Translating it yields CASSRDSYTEAFF. The whole variable domain, remainder taken from reference TRBV28 and TRBJ1-1, is DVKVTQSSRYLVKRTGEKVFLECVQDMDHENMFWYRQDPGLGLRLIYFSYDVKMKEKGDIPEGYSVSREKKERFSLILESASTNQTSMYLCASSRDSYTEAFFGQGTRLTVV.

This rearrangement joins TRBV6-2 or TRBV6-3 to TRBJ2-1, with a possible D match to TRBD2 (6 bases). The germline gives CDR1 MNHEY, CDR2 SVGEGT. The CDR3 totals 12 residues. V lost 5 bases and J lost 8, with 10 bases in between. This CDR3 reads CASSQTSYEQFF. The CDR3, as DNA: TGTGCCAGCAGTCAAACTAGCTATGAGCAGTTCTTC.